The rows below give T cell receptor beta chains drawn from one sample of a study of shared clonotypes between healthy human individuals. Generated by immunoSEQ multiplex PCR, the TCRdb table keeps only in-frame clones and is missing some. The table lists 2 million to 2.5 million clones, under 95% of them singletons. Sequences were obtained from naive CD8+ T cells from PBMCs. The receptors here all came from a man younger than 30 in good health. Some clones in this sample may be carry-over from other donors' samples. Both conserved end residues are part of each CDR3. D genes are given only for firm matches. Rows give clone size only sometimes, using once, few, many, or a class for an expanded clone.

DNA	CDR3	J	V	size	D
TGTGCCAGCAGCGTAGGGACGGACTATGGCTACACCTTC	CASSVGTDYGYTF	TRBJ1-2	TRBV9	.	.
TGTGCCAGCAGCTTTTACACGGTCTACGGGCAGTACTTC	CASSFYTVYGQYF	TRBJ2-7	TRBV11-2	.	.
TGTGCCAGCAGTGTGACTAGCGCCAATGAGCAGTTCTTC	CASSVTSANEQFF	TRBJ2-1	TRBV6-4	.	TRBD2
TGTGCCAGCAGATGGGGCAGTTTAAGACAAGAGACCCAGTACTTC	CASRWGSLRQETQYF	TRBJ2-5	TRBV28	.	.
TGTGCCAGCAGCCGAGGGGGCGGGGAGCTGTTTTTT	CASSRGGGELFF	TRBJ2-2	TRBV14	.	.
TGCGCCAGCAGTACGGGGCGAGGCGGCTACGAGCAGTACTTC	CASSTGRGGYEQYF	TRBJ2-7	TRBV5-1	.	.
TGTGCCAGCCGCGGACCCCAACACAATGAGCAGTTCTTC	CASRGPQHNEQFF	TRBJ2-1	TRBV11-2	.	.
TGTGCCAGCAGTCCATCGACAGGGGGCGCTTACACCGGGGAGCTGTTTTTT	CASSPSTGGAYTGELFF	TRBJ2-2	TRBV27	.	TRBD1
TGTGCCAGCAGTCCAACACTAGCGGGAGGATCCTACAATGAGCAGTTCTTC	CASSPTLAGGSYNEQFF	TRBJ2-1	TRBV2	.	TRBD2
TGCGCCAGCAGCCAAGTTGATCTATTTGTTCAGAATTCCTATGGCTACACCTTC	CASSQVDLFVQNSYGYTF	TRBJ1-2	TRBV4-1	.	.
TGTGCCAGCAGCGGAACCCACAGGGGACCCCTGAACACTGAAGCTTTCTTT	CASSGTHRGPLNTEAFF	TRBJ1-1	TRBV7-9	.	TRBD1
TGTGCCAGCAGAGGGGGAACGTCTTATGGGGCCAACGTCCTGACTTTC	CASRGGTSYGANVLTF	TRBJ2-6	TRBV27	.	.
TGTGCCAGCAGTGGGGATGACAGGCTCAACACTGAAGCTTTCTTT	CASSGDDRLNTEAFF	TRBJ1-1	TRBV6-1	.	.
TGTGCCAGCAGTGAATGGGGGGGGACGGCCACAGATACGCAGTATTTT	CASSEWGGTATDTQYF	TRBJ2-3	TRBV6-1	.	TRBD2
TGTGCCAGCACAGGGCCAAACGCGGGCGATACGCAGTATTTT	CASTGPNAGDTQYF	TRBJ2-3	TRBV2	.	.
TGTGCCAGCAGTGTTAGGTGGACTAGCGGTAATGAGCAGTTCTTC	CASSVRWTSGNEQFF	TRBJ2-1	TRBV25-1	.	TRBD2
TGTGCCAGCAGTTTAGGGGTCTCTGGGGCCAACGTCCTGACTTTC	CASSLGVSGANVLTF	TRBJ2-6	TRBV27	.	.
TGTGCCAGCAGCGTAGGTGCAGGGGAGGGAAACACCATATATTTT	CASSVGAGEGNTIYF	TRBJ1-3	TRBV9	.	.
TGTGCCAGCAGTTACTCCCATAGCAATCAGCCCCAGCATTTT	CASSYSHSNQPQHF	TRBJ1-5	TRBV27	.	.
TGTGCCAGCAAGCTAGCGGGAGAGGGCTACGAGCAGTACTTC	CASKLAGEGYEQYF	TRBJ2-7	TRBV5-4	.	TRBD2
TGTGCCAGCAGCTTAAAGGGGGGCAACGCTGAAGCTTTCTTT	CASSLKGGNAEAFF	TRBJ1-1	TRBV7-9	.	.
TGTGCCACCAGAAGAGGACCCTTCCCCGGGGAAAAACTGTTTTTT	CATRRGPFPGEKLFF	TRBJ1-4	TRBV15	few	.
TGTGCCTGGAGTTCGGTAGGGATGGCCTACGAGCAGTACTTC	CAWSSVGMAYEQYF	TRBJ2-7	TRBV30	few	.
TGTGCCAGCACCCCACTTCCGGGGGGGGATCGGTATGAGCAGTTCTTC	CASTPLPGGDRYEQFF	TRBJ2-1	TRBV27	.	TRBD2
TGTGCCAGCCTTCCGAGGGGGACTAATTCACCCCTCCACTTT	CASLPRGTNSPLHF	TRBJ1-6	TRBV28	.	.
TGTGCCAGCAGTTTAAGGAGCACAGATACGCAGTATTTT	CASSLRSTDTQYF	TRBJ2-3	TRBV27	once	.
TGTGCCAGCTCACCACGTTTGGACAGATCCTACGAGCAGTACTTC	CASSPRLDRSYEQYF	TRBJ2-7	TRBV18	once	.
TGTGCCAGCACCCGTTGGGGGGCTTCCTACGAGCAGTACTTC	CASTRWGASYEQYF	TRBJ2-7	TRBV27	.	.
TGTGCCAGCAGCTCCCGACTAGCGGGGCAACTATCCCCAGATACGCAGTATTTT	CASSSRLAGQLSPDTQYF	TRBJ2-3	TRBV7-9	.	TRBD2
TGTGCCAGCGGGACTAGAATTTACAATGAGCAGTTCTTC	CASGTRIYNEQFF	TRBJ2-1	TRBV27	.	TRBD2
TGTGCCAGCAGCTTTAAGGGGGGTAGTTCACCCCTCCACTTT	CASSFKGGSSPLHF	TRBJ1-6	TRBV5-4	.	.
TGTGCCAGCAGTTATAGCCGCGCGAACACCGGGGAGCTGTTTTTT	CASSYSRANTGELFF	TRBJ2-2	TRBV6-5	.	.
TGTGCCAGCAGCTCGCCAGGGAAGGTAGACTTGGACGAGCAGTACTTC	CASSSPGKVDLDEQYF	TRBJ2-7	TRBV27	.	.
TGTGCCAGCAGCTTGGGACAGGTCCTGGGTTACTATGGCTACACCTTC	CASSLGQVLGYYGYTF	TRBJ1-2	TRBV5-6	.	.
TGTGCCAGCAGCGTAGCTAGCGGGGCCCCCGAAGGCAAAAACATTCAGTACTTC	CASSVASGAPEGKNIQYF	TRBJ2-4	TRBV9	.	TRBD2
TGTGCCAGCAGCCCAGGGGGGACAGGAACCTACAATGAGCAGTTCTTC	CASSPGGTGTYNEQFF	TRBJ2-1	TRBV9	.	TRBD1
TGTGCCAGCAGTAGGACGACAGGGAGTTTTGACGAGCAGTACTTC	CASSRTTGSFDEQYF	TRBJ2-7	TRBV28	.	TRBD1
TGTGCCAGCAGAGACGCAGATACGCAGTATTTT	CASRDADTQYF	TRBJ2-3	TRBV7-2	.	.
TGTGCCAGCAGCTACGGGACAGGGCTGAACACTGAAGCTTTCTTT	CASSYGTGLNTEAFF	TRBJ1-1	TRBV11-3	.	TRBD1
TGTGCCAGCTCACAGGGACAGGGTGTATCAGATACGCAGTATTTT	CASSQGQGVSDTQYF	TRBJ2-3	TRBV18	.	TRBD1
TGTGCCAGCAGTTTCGGGTTGCAGGGGGCCCACGAGCAGTACTTC	CASSFGLQGAHEQYF	TRBJ2-7	TRBV28	.	TRBD1
TGTGCCAGCAGCTTGGAGGGGACTTCCCCCTACAATGAGCAGTTCTTC	CASSLEGTSPYNEQFF	TRBJ2-1	TRBV5-4	.	.
TGCAGCGCTGATTACTCGGATAGACAGGCGGCCTATGGCTACACCTTC	CSADYSDRQAAYGYTF	TRBJ1-2	TRBV29-1	.	.
TGTGCCAGCAGCCTTTTGGGGACAGGGGGCATGAATGAGCAGTTCTTC	CASSLLGTGGMNEQFF	TRBJ2-1	TRBV16	.	TRBD1
TGCGCCAGCAGCTCAGCGGGACTAGCCCACAATGAGCAGTTCTTC	CASSSAGLAHNEQFF	TRBJ2-1	TRBV5-1	.	TRBD2
TGCGCCAGCAGCTCGGGACGGGGGATACGAGAGCAGTACTTC	CASSSGRGIREQYF	TRBJ2-7	TRBV5-1	.	.
TGTGCCAGCTCACCACCGGCTACGAACACTGAAGCTTTCTTT	CASSPPATNTEAFF	TRBJ1-1	TRBV18	.	.
TGTGCCAGCAGCATTAGCGGGGAAGCCTACGAGCAGTACTTC	CASSISGEAYEQYF	TRBJ2-7	TRBV11-2	.	TRBD2
TGCGCCAGCAGCCAAGATTTTGGACAATGGGGACTTACCCCCGCGAACACTGAAGCTTTCTTT	CASSQDFGQWGLTPANTEAFF	TRBJ1-1	TRBV4-1	.	.
TGCGCCAGCAGCTTGGGAGCTTACGAGCAGTACTTC	CASSLGAYEQYF	TRBJ2-7	TRBV5-1	.	.
TGTGCCAGCAGCTGGGGGACAGGGTCCTACGAGCAGTACTTC	CASSWGTGSYEQYF	TRBJ2-7	TRBV11-2	.	TRBD1
TGTGCCAGCAGTGTAAAGCTAGCGGGCATCAACACCGGGGAGCTGTTTTTT	CASSVKLAGINTGELFF	TRBJ2-2	TRBV6-4	.	TRBD2
TGTGCCAGCAGTCCCATAACAGGGGGGATCTACAATGAGCAGTTCTTC	CASSPITGGIYNEQFF	TRBJ2-1	TRBV28	.	TRBD1
TGTGCCAGCAGCCCCCTTGGGAGCCCCGAAGGCGAGCAGTACTTC	CASSPLGSPEGEQYF	TRBJ2-7	TRBV13	.	.
TGTGCCAGCAGCTTTCACACTGCAGGCTCAGGGGAGTGGGGGACCCAGTACTTC	CASSFHTAGSGEWGTQYF	TRBJ2-5	TRBV28	.	.
TGTGCCAGCAAAGAGGACAGGGGGTTTACTGGAAACACCATATATTTT	CASKEDRGFTGNTIYF	TRBJ1-3	TRBV28	.	TRBD1
TGTGCCAGCAGCTCATTCTACGAGCAGTACTTC	CASSSFYEQYF	TRBJ2-7	TRBV7-9	.	.
TGCAGCGTTATGCTCAGCTCCTACAATGAGCAGTTCTTC	CSVMLSSYNEQFF	TRBJ2-1	TRBV29-1	.	.
TGTGCCAGCAGCTTAGTAGGATCTGGGGCCAACGTCCTGACTTTC	CASSLVGSGANVLTF	TRBJ2-6	TRBV7-9	.	.